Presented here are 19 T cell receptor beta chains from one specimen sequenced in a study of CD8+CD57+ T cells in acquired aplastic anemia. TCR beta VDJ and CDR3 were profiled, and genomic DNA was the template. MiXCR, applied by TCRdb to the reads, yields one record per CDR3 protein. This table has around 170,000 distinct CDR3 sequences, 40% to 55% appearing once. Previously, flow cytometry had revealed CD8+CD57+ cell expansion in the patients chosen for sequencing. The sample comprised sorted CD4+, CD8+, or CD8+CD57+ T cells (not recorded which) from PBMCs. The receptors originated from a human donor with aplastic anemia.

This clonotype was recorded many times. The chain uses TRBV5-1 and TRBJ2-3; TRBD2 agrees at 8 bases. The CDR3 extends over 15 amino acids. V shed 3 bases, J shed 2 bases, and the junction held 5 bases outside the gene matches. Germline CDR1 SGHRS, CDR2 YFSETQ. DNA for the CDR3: TGCGCCAGCAGCTCCCTCGGGGGGGCCACAGATACGCAGTATTTT. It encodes CASSSLGGATDTQYF.

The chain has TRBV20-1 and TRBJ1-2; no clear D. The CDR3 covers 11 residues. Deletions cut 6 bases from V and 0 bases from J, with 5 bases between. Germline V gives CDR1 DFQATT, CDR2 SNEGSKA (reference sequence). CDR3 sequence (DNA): TGCAGTGCCGTGACTAACTATGGCTACACCTTC. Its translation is CSAVTNYGYTF.

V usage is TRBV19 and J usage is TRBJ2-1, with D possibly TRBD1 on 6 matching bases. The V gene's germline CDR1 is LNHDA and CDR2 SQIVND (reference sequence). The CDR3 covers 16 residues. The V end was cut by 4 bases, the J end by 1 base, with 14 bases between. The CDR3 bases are TGTGCCAGTAGTACGGGGACACCTATTTCCTACAATGAGCAGTTCTTC. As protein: CASSTGTPISYNEQFF.

CDR3: CATSYRREVGYGYTF. The CDR3 DNA reads as TGTGCCACCAGTTACAGGCGTGAGGTGGGCTATGGCTACACCTTC. The chain recombines TRBV15 with TRBJ1-2, with D possibly TRBD1 on 5 matching bases. This CDR3 is built from 15 residues. CDR1 is LNHNV and CDR2 is YYDKDF in the germline V gene (reference sequence). V lost 6 bases and J lost 4, with 18 bases in between.

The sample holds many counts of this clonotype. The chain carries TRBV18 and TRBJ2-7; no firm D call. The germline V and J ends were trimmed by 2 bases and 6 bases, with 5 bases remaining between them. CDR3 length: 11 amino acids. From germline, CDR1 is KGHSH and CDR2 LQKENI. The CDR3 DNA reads TGTGCCAGCTCACCAAGGACCGAGCAGTACTTC. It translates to CASSPRTEQYF.

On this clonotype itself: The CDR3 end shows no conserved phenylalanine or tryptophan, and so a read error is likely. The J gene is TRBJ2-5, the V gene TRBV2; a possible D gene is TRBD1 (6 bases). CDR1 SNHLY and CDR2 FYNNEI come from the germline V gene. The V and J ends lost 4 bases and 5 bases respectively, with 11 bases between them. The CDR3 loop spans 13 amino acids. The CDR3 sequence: CASSGRGRETQYL. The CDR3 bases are TGTGCCAGCAGTGGCAGGGGCCGGGAGACCCAGTACCTC.

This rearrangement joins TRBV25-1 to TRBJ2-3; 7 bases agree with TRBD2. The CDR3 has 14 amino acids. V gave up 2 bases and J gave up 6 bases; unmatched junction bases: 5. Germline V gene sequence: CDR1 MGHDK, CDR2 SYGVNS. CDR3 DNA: TGTGCCAGCAGTGAAGGGGACTACTACGATACGCAGTATTTT. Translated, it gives CASSEGDYYDTQYF.

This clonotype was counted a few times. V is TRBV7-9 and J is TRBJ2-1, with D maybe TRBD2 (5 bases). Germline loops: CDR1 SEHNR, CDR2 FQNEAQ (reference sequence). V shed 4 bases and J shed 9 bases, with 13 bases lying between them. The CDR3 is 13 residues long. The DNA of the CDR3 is TGTGCCAGCAGCTATGTGGGAGTAGGTGAGCAGTTCTTC. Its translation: CASSYVGVGEQFF.

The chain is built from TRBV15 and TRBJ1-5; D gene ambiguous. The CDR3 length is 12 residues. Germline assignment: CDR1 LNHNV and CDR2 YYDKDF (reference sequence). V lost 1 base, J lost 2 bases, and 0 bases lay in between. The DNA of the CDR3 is TGTGCCACCAGCAGAGGCAATCAGCCCCAGCATTTT. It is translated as CATSRGNQPQHF.

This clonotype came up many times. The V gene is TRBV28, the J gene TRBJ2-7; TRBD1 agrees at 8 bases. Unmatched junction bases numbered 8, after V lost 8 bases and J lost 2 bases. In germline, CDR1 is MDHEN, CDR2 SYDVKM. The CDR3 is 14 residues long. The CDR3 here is CASGRDRPPYEQYF. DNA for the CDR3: TGTGCCAGCGGGCGGGACAGGCCCCCCTACGAGCAGTACTTC.

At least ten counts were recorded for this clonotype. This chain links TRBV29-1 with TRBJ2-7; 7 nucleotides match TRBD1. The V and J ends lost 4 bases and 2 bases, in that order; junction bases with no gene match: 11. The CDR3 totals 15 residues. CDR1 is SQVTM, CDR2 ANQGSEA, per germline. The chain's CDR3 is CSVAGRQGFPYEQYF. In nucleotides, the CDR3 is TGCAGCGTTGCCGGAAGACAGGGCTTCCCCTACGAGCAGTACTTC.

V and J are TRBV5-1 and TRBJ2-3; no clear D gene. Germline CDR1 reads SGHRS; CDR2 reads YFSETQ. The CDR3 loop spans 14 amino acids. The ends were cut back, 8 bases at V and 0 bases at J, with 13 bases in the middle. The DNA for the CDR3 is TGCGCCAGAAGCCTCGGAGCTAGCACAGATACGCAGTATTTT. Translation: CARSLGASTDTQYF.

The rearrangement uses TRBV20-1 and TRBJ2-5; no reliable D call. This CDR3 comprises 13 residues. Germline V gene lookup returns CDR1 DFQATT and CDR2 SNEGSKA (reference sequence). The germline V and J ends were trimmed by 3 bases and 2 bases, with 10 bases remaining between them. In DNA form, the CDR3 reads TGCAGTGCTAGTCACGGAACTCAAGAGACCCAGTACTTC. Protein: CSASHGTQETQYF.

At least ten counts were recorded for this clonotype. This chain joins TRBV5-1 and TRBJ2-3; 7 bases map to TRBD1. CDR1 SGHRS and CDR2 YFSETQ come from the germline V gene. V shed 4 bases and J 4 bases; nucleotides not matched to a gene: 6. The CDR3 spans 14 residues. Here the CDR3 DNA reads TGCGCCAGCAGCCCAAGACAGGGCCCAGATACGCAGTATTTT. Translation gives CASSPRQGPDTQYF.

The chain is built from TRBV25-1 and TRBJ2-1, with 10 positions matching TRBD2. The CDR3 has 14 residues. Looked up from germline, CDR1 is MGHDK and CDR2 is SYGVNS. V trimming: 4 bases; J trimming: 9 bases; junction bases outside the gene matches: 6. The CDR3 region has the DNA TGTGCCAGCAGTGCCGCCGGGACTAGCGCTGAGCAGTTCTTC. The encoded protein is CASSAAGTSAEQFF.

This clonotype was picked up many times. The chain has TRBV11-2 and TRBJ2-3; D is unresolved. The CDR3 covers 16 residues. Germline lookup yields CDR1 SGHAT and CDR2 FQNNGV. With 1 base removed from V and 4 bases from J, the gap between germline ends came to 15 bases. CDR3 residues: CASSLGTDNPADTQYF. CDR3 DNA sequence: TGTGCCAGCAGCTTAGGAACAGACAACCCAGCAGATACGCAGTATTTT. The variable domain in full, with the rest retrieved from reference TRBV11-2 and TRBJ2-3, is EAGVAQSPRYKIIEKRQSVAFWCNPISGHATLYWYQQILGQGPKLLIQFQNNGVVDDSQLPKDRFSAERLKGVDSTLKIQPAKLEDSAVYLCASSLGTDNPADTQYFGPGTRLTVL.

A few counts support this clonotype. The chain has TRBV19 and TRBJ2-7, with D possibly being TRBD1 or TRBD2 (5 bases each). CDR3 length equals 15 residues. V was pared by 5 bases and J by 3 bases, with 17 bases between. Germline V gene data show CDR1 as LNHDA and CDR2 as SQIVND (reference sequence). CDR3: CASSPTPAGSYEQYF. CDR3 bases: TGTGCCAGTAGTCCCACCCCGGCAGGGAGCTACGAGCAGTACTTC.

In DNA form, the CDR3 reads TGCAGCGTTGAAGGGACTAGCGGGGGGCTATACGAGCAGTACTTC. Amino acids: CSVEGTSGGLYEQYF. The rearrangement uses TRBV29-1 and TRBJ2-7, with 14 bases that match TRBD2. Losses at the gene ends were 1 base for V and 4 bases for J; bases not matched to a gene: 3. In germline, CDR1 is SQVTM, CDR2 ANQGSEA. This CDR3 contains 15 residues.

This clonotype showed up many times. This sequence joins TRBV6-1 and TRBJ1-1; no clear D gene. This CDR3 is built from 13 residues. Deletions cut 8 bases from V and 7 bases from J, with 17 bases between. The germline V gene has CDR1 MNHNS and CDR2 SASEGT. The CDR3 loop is CASFLLLGGEAFF. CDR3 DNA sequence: TGTGCCAGCTTTCTGCTCTTGGGCGGTGAAGCTTTCTTT.